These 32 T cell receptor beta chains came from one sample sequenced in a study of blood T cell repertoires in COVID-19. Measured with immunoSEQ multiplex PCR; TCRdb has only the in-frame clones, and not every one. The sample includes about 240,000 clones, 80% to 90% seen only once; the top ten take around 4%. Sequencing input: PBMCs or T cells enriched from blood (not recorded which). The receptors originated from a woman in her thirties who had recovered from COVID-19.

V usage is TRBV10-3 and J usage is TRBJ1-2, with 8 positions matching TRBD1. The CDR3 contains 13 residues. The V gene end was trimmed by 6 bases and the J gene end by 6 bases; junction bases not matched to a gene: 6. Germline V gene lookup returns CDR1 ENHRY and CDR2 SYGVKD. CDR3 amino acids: CAISYGQGDGYTF. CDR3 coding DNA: TGTGCCATCAGCTACGGACAGGGTGATGGCTACACCTTC.

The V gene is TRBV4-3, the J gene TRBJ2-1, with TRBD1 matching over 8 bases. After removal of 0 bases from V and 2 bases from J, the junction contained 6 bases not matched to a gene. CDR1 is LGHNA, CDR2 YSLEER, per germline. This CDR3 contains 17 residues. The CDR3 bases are TGCGCCAGCAGCCAAGAACCTCGGACAGGGACCTACAATGAGCAGTTCTTC. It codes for CASSQEPRTGTYNEQFF.

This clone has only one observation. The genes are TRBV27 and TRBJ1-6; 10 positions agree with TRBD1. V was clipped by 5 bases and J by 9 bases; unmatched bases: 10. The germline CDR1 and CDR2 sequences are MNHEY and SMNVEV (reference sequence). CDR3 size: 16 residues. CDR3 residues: CASSAIATGGGSPLHF. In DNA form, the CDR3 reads TGTGCCAGCAGTGCTATCGCGACAGGGGGCGGTTCACCCCTCCACTTT.

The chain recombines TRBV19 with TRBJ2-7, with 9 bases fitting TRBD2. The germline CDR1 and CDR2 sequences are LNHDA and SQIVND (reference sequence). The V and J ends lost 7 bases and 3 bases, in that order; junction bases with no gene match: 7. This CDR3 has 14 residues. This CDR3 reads CASTRTSENYEQYF. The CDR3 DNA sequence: TGTGCCAGTACCCGGACTAGCGAGAACTACGAGCAGTACTTC.

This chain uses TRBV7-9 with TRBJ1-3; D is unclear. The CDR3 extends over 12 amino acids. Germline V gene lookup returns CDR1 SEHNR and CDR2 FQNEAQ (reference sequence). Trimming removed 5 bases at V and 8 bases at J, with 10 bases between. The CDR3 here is CASSLKRDTIYF. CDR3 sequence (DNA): TGTGCCAGCAGCCTTAAGAGGGACACCATATATTTT.

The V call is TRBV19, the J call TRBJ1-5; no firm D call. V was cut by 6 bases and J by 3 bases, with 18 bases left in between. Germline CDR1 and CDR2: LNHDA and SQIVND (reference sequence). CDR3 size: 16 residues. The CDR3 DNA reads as TGTGCCAGTAGCGATTCTGCCGGGATCCCCAATCAGCCCCAGCATTTT. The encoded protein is CASSDSAGIPNQPQHF. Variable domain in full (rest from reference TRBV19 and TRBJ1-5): DGGITQSPKYLFRKEGQNVTLSCEQNLNHDAMYWYRQDPGQGLRLIYYSQIVNDFQKGDIAEGYSVSREKKESFPLTVTSAQKNPTAFYLCASSDSAGIPNQPQHFGDGTRLSIL.

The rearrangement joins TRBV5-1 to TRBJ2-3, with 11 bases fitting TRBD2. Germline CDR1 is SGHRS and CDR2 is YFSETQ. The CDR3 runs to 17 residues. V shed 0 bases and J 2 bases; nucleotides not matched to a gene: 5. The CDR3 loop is CASSLVTSGMVTDTQYF. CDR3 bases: TGCGCCAGCAGCTTGGTGACTAGCGGGATGGTCACAGATACGCAGTATTTT.

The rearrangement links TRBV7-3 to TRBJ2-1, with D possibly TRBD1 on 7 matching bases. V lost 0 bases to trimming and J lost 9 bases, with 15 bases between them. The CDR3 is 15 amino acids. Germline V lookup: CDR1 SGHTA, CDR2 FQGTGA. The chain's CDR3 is CASSLTGPQGGEQFF. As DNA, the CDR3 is TGTGCCAGCAGCTTAACCGGGCCCCAGGGGGGTGAGCAGTTCTTC. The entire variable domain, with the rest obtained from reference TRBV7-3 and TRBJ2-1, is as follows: GAGVSQTPSNKVTEKGKYVELRCDPISGHTALYWYRQSLGQGPEFLIYFQGTGAADDSGLPNDRFFAVRPEGSVSTLKIQRTERGDSAVYLCASSLTGPQGGEQFFGPGTRLTVL.

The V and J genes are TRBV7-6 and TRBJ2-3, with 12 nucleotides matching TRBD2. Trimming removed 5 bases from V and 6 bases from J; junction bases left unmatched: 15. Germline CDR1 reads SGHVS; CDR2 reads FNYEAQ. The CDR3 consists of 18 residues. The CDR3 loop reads CASSPGAASGRALDTQYF. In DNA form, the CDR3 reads TGTGCCAGCAGCCCGGGGGCGGCTAGCGGGAGGGCCTTGGATACGCAGTATTTT.

The CDR3 nucleotides read TGTGCCAGCAGCCGGGCCCTCACAGGGGGCGGCTATGGCTACACCTTC. The encoded protein is CASSRALTGGGYGYTF. This chain connects TRBV5-8 to TRBJ1-2, with 9 bases lining up with TRBD1. Germline V gene lookup returns CDR1 SGHTS and CDR2 YDEGEE. V shed 4 bases, J shed 4 bases, and the junction held 11 bases outside the gene matches. There are 16 residues in the CDR3.

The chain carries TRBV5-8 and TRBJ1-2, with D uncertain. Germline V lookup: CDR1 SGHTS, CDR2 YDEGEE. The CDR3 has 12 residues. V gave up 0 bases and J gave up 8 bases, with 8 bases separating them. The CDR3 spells CASSLVRGGYTF. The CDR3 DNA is TGTGCCAGCAGCTTGGTTCGCGGAGGCTACACCTTC. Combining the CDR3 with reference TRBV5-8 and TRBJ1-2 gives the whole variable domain EAGVTQSPTHLIKTRGQQATLRCSPISGHTSVYWYQQALGLGLQFLLWYDEGEERNRGNFPPRFSGRQFPNYSSELNVNALELEDSALYLCASSLVRGGYTFGSGTRLTVV.

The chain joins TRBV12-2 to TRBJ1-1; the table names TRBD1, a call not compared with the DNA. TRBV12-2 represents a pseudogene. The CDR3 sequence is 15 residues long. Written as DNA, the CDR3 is TGTGCAAGTCGCTTTACTCCGGGACAGTGCCCGGGTTTGTTCTTT. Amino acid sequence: CASRFTPGQCPGLFF.

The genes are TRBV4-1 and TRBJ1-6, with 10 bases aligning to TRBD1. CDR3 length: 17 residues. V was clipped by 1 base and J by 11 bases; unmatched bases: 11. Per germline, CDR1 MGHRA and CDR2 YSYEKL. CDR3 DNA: TGCGCCAGCAGCCAAGCTCAGACAGGGGGCAGAGGGACACCCCTCCACTTT. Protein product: CASSQAQTGGRGTPLHF.

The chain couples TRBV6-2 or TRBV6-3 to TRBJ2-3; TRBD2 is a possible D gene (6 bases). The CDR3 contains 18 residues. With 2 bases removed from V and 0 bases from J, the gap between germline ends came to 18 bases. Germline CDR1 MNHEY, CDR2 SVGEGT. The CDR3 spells CASSYTSGTSFSTDTQYF. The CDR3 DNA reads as TGTGCCAGCAGTTACACCTCCGGGACTTCGTTTAGCACAGATACGCAGTATTTT.

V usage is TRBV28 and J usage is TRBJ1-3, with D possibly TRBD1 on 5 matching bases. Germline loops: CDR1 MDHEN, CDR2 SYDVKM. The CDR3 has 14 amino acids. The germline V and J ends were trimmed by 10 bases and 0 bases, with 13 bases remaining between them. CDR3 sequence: CAIAGGSSGNTIYF. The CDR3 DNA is TGTGCCATCGCCGGGGGGAGCTCTGGAAACACCATATATTTT.

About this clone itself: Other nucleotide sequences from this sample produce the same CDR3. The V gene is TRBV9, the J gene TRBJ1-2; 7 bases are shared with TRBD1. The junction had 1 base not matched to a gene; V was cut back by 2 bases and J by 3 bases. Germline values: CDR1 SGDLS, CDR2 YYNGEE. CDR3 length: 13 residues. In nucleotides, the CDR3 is TGTGCCAGCAGCGTCGGACAGGACTATGGCTACACCTTC. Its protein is CASSVGQDYGYTF.

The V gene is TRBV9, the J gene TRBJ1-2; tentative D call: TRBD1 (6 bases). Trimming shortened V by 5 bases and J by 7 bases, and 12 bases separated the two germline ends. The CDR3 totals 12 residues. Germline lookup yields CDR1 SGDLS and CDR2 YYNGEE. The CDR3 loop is CASRQGYGGYTF. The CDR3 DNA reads TGTGCCAGCAGACAGGGCTACGGTGGCTACACCTTC.

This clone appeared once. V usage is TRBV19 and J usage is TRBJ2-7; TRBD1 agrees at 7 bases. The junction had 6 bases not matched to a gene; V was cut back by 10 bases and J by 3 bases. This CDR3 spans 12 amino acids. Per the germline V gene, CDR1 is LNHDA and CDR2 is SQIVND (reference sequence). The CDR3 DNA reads TGTGCCACTGCGACAGGGCTCTACGAGCAGTACTTC. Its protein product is CATATGLYEQYF.

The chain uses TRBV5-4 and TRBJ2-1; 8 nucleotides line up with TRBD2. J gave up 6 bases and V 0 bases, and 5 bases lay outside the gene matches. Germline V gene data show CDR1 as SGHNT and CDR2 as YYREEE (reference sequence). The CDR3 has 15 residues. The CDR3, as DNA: TGTGCCAGCAGCTTGGGTTCCGGGACTAGCAATGAGCAGTTCTTC. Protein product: CASSLGSGTSNEQFF.

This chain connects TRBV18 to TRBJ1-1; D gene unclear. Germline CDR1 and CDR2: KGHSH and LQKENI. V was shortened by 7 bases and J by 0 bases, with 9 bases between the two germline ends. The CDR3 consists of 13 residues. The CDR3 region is CASYHDMNTEAFF. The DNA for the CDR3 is TGTGCCAGCTACCACGACATGAACACTGAAGCTTTCTTT.

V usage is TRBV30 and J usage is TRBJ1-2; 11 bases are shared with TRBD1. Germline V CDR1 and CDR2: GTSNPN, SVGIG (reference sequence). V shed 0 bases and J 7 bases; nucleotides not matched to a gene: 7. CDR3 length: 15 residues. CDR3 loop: CAWSVSDRGLGGYTF. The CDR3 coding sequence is TGTGCCTGGAGTGTATCGGACAGGGGGCTCGGTGGCTACACCTTC.

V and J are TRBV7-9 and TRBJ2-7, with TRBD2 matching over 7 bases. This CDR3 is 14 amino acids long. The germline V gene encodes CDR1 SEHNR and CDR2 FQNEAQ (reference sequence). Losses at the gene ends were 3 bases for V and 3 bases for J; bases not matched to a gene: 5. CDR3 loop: CASSFRGSGYEQYF. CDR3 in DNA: TGTGCCAGCAGCTTTCGCGGGAGTGGCTACGAGCAGTACTTC. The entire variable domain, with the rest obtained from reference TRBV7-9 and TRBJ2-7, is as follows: DTGVSQNPRHKITKRGQNVTFRCDPISEHNRLYWYRQTLGQGPEFLTYFQNEAQLEKSRLLSDRFSAERPKGSFSTLEIQRTEQGDSAMYLCASSFRGSGYEQYFGPGTRLTVT.

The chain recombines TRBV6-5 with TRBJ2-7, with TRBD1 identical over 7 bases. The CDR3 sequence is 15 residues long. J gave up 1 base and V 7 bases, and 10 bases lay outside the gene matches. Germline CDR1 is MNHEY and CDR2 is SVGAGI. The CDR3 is CASNRGTYDSYEQYF. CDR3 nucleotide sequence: TGTGCCAGCAACAGGGGCACTTACGATTCCTACGAGCAGTACTTC.

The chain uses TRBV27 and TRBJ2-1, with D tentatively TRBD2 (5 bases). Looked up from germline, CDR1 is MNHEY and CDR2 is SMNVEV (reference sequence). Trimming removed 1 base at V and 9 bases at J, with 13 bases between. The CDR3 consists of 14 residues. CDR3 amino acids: CASSLFAGDGEQFF. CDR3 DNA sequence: TGTGCCAGCAGTTTATTTGCGGGTGATGGTGAGCAGTTCTTC.

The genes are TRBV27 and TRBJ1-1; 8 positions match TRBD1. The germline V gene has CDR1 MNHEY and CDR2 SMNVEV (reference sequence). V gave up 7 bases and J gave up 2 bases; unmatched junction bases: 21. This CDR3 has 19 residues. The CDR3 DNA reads TGTGCCAGCATGAGAGTTCTAATCACTACCGGACAGGGAAACACTGAAGCTTTCTTT. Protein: CASMRVLITTGQGNTEAFF.

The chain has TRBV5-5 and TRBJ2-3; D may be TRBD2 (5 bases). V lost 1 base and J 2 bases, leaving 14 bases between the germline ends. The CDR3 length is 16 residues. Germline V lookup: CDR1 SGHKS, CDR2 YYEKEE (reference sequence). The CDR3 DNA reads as TGTGCCAGCAGCTTGTCCGTAGCGTTCGCCACAGATACGCAGTATTTT. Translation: CASSLSVAFATDTQYF.

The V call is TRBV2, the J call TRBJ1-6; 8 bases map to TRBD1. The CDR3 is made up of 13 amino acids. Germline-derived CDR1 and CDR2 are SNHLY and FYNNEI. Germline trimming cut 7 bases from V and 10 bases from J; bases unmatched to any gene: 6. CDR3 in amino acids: CASMDRANSPLHF. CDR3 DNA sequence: TGTGCCAGCATGGACAGGGCGAACTCACCCCTCCACTTT.

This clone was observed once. CDR3: CASSVTSGSSYEQYF. The CDR3 DNA reads as TGTGCCAGCAGCGTAACTAGCGGGAGTTCCTACGAGCAGTACTTC. The chain links TRBV5-5 to TRBJ2-7, with 11 nucleotides matching TRBD2. The CDR3 runs to 15 residues. The germline gives CDR1 SGHKS, CDR2 YYEKEE (reference sequence). The J segment lost 1 base and the V segment lost 4 bases, leaving 4 bases of the junction unmatched.

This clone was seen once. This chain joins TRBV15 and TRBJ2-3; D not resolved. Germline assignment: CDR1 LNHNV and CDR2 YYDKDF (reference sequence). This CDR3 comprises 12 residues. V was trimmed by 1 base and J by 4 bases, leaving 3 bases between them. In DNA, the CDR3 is TGTGCCACCAGCAGAGGGCCAGATACGCAGTATTTT. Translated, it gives CATSRGPDTQYF.

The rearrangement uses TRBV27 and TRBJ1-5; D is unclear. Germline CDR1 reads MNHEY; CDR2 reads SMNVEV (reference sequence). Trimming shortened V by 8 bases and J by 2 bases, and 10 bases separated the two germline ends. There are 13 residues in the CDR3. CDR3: CASSISGNQPQHF. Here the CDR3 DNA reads TGTGCCAGCTCGATTTCGGGCAATCAGCCCCAGCATTTT.

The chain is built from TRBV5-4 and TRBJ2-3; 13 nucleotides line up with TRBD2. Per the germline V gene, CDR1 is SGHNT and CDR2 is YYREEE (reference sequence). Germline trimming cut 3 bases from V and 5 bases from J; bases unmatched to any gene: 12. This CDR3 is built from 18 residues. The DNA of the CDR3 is TGTGCCAGCAGCTCTCCGGGACTAGCGGGGCCGGCGGGAGATACGCAGTATTTT. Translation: CASSSPGLAGPAGDTQYF.

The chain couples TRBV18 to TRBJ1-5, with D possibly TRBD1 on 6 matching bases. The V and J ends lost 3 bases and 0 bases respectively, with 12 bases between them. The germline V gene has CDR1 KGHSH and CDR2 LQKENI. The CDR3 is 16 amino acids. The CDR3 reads CASSPRWTDSNQPQHF. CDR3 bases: TGTGCCAGCTCACCGAGGTGGACAGATAGCAATCAGCCCCAGCATTTT.